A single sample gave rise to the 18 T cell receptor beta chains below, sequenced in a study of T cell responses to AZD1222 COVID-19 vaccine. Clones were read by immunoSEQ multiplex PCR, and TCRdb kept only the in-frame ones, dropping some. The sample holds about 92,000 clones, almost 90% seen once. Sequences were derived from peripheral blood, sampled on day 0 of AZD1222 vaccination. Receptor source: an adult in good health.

This CDR3 reads CASSRTGAGTEAFF. For the CDR3, the DNA is TGTGCCAGCAGCCGGACAGGGGCTGGGACTGAAGCTTTCTTT. The chain uses TRBV7-9 and TRBJ1-1; 9 nucleotides match TRBD1. Germline values: CDR1 SEHNR, CDR2 FQNEAQ (reference sequence). The CDR3 has 14 residues. V gave up 5 bases and J gave up 5 bases; unmatched junction bases: 6.

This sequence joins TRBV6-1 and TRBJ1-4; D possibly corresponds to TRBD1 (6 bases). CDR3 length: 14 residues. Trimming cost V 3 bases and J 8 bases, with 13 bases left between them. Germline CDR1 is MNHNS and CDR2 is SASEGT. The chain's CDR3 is CASSDTGSGEKLFF. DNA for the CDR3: TGTGCCAGCAGTGACACAGGGTCCGGGGAAAAACTGTTTTTT.

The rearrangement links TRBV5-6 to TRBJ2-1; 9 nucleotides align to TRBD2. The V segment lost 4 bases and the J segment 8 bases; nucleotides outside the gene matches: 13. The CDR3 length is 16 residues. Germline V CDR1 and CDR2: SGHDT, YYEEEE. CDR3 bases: TGTGCCAGCAGCGACTGGTTAGCGGGAGCTCGGGATGAGCAGTTCTTC. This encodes CASSDWLAGARDEQFF.

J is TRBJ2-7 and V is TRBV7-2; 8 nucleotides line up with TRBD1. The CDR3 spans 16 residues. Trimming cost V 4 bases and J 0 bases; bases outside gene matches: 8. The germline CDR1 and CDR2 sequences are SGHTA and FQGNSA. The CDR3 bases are TGTGCCAGCAGCTCCCAGTCGGGACAGGCCTCCTACGAGCAGTACTTC. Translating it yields CASSSQSGQASYEQYF.

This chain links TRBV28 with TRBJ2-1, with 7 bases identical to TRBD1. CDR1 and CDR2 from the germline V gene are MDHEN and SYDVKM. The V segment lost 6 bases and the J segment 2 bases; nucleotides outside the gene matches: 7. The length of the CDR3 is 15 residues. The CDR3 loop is CASRLRDRTYNEQFF. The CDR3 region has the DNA TGTGCCAGCAGGCTCCGGGACAGAACCTACAATGAGCAGTTCTTC.

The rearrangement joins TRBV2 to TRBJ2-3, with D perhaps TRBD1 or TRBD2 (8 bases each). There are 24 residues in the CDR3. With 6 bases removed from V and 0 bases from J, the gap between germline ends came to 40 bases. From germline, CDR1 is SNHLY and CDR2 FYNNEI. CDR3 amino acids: CASRNPDRAGAGGHAVTSTDTQYF. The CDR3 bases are TGTGCCAGCAGAAACCCGGACAGGGCCGGCGCGGGAGGCCATGCCGTGACAAGCACAGATACGCAGTATTTT.

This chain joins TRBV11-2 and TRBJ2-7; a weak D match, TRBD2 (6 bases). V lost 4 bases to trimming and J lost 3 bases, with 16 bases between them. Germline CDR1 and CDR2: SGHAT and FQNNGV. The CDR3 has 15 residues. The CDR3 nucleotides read TGTGCCAGCAGCTACTCGGAGGGGCCCCTCTACGAGCAGTACTTC. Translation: CASSYSEGPLYEQYF.

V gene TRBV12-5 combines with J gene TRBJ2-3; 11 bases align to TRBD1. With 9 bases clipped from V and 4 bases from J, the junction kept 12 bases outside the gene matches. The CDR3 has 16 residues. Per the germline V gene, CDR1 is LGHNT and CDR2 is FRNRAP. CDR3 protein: CARLPTGTGGADTQYF. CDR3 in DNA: TGTGCTAGGCTACCCACTGGGACAGGGGGGGCAGATACGCAGTATTTT.

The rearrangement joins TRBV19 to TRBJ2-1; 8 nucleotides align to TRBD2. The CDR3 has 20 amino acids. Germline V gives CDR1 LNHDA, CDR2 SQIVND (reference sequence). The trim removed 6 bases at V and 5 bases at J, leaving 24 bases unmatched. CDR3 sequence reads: CASSLRAGRRGLGADNEQFF. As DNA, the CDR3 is TGTGCCAGTAGCCTAAGGGCCGGCCGCCGGGGACTAGGAGCGGACAATGAGCAGTTCTTC. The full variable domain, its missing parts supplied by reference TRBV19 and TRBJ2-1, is DGGITQSPKYLFRKEGQNVTLSCEQNLNHDAMYWYRQDPGQGLRLIYYSQIVNDFQKGDIAEGYSVSREKKESFPLTVTSAQKNPTAFYLCASSLRAGRRGLGADNEQFFGPGTRLTVL.

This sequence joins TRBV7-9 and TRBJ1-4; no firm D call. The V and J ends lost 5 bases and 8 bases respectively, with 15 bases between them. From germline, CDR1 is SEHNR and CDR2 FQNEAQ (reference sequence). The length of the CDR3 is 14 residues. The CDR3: CASSQDGGLEKLFF. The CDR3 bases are TGTGCCAGCAGCCAGGACGGAGGTTTGGAAAAACTGTTTTTT.

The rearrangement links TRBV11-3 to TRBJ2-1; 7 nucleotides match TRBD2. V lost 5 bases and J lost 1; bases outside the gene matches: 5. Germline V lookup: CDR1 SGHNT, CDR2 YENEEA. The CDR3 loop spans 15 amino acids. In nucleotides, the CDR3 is TGTGCCAGCAGCCGCCAGCGGGATTCCTACAATGAGCAGTTCTTC. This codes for CASSRQRDSYNEQFF.

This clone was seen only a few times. The CDR3 DNA is TGTGCCAGCAGGGCGGAGAGGTACAATGAGCAGTTCTTC. This codes for CASRAERYNEQFF. The chain has TRBV2 and TRBJ2-1; no clear D. V lost 6 bases, J lost 4 bases, and 10 bases lay in between. This CDR3 contains 13 residues. Looked up from germline, CDR1 is SNHLY and CDR2 is FYNNEI.

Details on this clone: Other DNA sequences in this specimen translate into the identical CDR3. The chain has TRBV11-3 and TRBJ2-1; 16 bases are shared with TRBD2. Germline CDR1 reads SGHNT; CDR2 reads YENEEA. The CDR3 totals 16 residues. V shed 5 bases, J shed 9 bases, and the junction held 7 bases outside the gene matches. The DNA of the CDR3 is TGTGCCAGCAGCCCCGGGACTAGCGGGAGGGTTAGTGAGCAGTTCTTC. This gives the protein CASSPGTSGRVSEQFF.

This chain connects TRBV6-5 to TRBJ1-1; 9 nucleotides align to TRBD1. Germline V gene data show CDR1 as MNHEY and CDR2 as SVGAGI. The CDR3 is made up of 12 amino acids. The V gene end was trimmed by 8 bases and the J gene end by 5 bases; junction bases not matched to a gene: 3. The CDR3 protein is CASRTGETEAFF. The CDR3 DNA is TGTGCCAGCCGGACAGGGGAGACTGAAGCTTTCTTT.

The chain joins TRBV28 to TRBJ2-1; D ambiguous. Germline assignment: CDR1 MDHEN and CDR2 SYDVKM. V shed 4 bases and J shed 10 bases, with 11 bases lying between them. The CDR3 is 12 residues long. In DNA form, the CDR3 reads TGTGCCAGCAGTTCGCGGAGATCCGAGCAGTTCTTC. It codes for CASSSRRSEQFF.

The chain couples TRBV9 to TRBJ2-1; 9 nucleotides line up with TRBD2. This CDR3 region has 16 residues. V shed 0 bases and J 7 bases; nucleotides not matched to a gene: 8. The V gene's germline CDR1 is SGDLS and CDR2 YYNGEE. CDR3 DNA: TGTGCCAGCAGCGTAGCGGCGGGAGGGTTTGGAAATGAGCAGTTCTTC. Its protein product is CASSVAAGGFGNEQFF.

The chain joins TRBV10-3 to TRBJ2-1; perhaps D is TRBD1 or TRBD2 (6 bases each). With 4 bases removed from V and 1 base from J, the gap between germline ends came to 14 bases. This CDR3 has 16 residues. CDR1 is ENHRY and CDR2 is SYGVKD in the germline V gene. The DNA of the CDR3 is TGTGCCATCAGTGCAGGGGAGGTGGGATCCTACAATGAGCAGTTCTTC. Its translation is CAISAGEVGSYNEQFF.

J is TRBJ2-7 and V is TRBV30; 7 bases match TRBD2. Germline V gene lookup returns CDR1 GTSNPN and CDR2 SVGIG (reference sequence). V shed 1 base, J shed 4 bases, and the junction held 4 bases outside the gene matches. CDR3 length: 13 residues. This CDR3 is CAWSGTSSYEQYF. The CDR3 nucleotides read TGTGCCTGGAGTGGGACTAGTTCGTACGAGCAGTACTTC.